The 19 T cell receptor beta chains given below trace back to one sample, sequenced in a study of cytomegalovirus exposure and HLA in healthy donors. Primers included in the PCR were 60 Vbeta and 13 Jbeta primers. Sequencing was performed with immunoSEQ multiplex PCR; in TCRdb, only in-frame clones are kept and a portion is missing. The sample includes 200,000 to 300,000 clones, over 75% of them seen just once. Sequenced input: PBMCs. These receptors were collected from a boy aged 5 to 17 in good health and CMV-seronegative.

CDR3 region: CASSLGQTNTGELFF. The DNA for the CDR3 is TGTGCCAGCAGCTTGGGGCAGACTAACACCGGGGAGCTGTTTTTT. The V and J genes are TRBV5-4 and TRBJ2-2; D is unclear. The CDR3 is 15 residues long. Trimming took off 0 bases at V and 2 bases at J, with 8 bases between the two ends. Germline V CDR1 and CDR2: SGHNT, YYREEE (reference sequence).

The chain is built from TRBV5-4 and TRBJ2-5, with 8 positions matching TRBD2. CDR1 and CDR2 from the germline V gene are SGHNT and YYREEE (reference sequence). Unmatched junction bases numbered 5, after V lost 0 bases and J lost 4 bases. This CDR3 is built from 15 residues. CDR3 nucleotides: TGTGCCAGCAGCTTGGTCGGCGGGGGGCCAGAGACCCAGTACTTC. This sequence encodes CASSLVGGGPETQYF.

The gene calls are TRBV28 and TRBJ2-3, with 12 bases that match TRBD2. This CDR3 has 16 amino acids. Germline V gene lookup returns CDR1 MDHEN and CDR2 SYDVKM. After removal of 5 bases from V and 1 base from J, the junction contained 4 bases not matched to a gene. The chain's CDR3 is CASSARLAGGTDTQYF. CDR3 in DNA: TGTGCCAGCAGTGCCAGACTAGCGGGAGGCACAGATACGCAGTATTTT.

J is TRBJ1-1 and V is TRBV29-1, with 10 bases matching TRBD1. The germline V gene has CDR1 SQVTM and CDR2 ANQGSEA. J was trimmed by 5 bases and V by 7 bases; bases with no gene match: 7. The CDR3 loop spans 13 amino acids. In DNA, the CDR3 is TGCAGCGCCCGCGGGACAGGGGAAACTGAAGCTTTCTTT. Encoded protein: CSARGTGETEAFF.

This chain connects TRBV18 to TRBJ2-5; 8 nucleotides align to TRBD1. The CDR3 contains 15 residues. Germline trimming cut 1 base from V and 2 bases from J; bases unmatched to any gene: 3. The germline V gene encodes CDR1 KGHSH and CDR2 LQKENI. The chain's CDR3 is CASSPRQGTQETQYF. CDR3 DNA sequence: TGTGCCAGCTCACCACGACAGGGGACTCAAGAGACCCAGTACTTC. Complete variable domain (other parts from reference TRBV18 and TRBJ2-5): NAGVMQNPRHLVRRRGQEARLRCSPMKGHSHVYWYRQLPEEGLKFMVYLQKENIIDESGMPKERFSAEFPKEGPSILRIQQVVRGDSAAYFCASSPRQGTQETQYFGPGTRLLVL.

The chain uses TRBV5-1 and TRBJ2-2, with a possible D match to TRBD2 (5 bases). Trimming shortened V by 3 bases and J by 2 bases, and 8 bases separated the two germline ends. The CDR3 spans 14 residues. The germline gives CDR1 SGHRS, CDR2 YFSETQ. CDR3 amino acids: CASSSSGNTGELFF. CDR3 nucleotides: TGCGCCAGCAGCTCCAGCGGCAACACCGGGGAGCTGTTTTTT. Together with reference TRBV5-1 and TRBJ2-2, the CDR3 gives the full variable domain: KAGVTQTPRYLIKTRGQQVTLSCSPISGHRSVSWYQQTPGQGLQFLFEYFSETQRNKGNFPGRFSGRQFSNSRSEMNVSTLELGDSALYLCASSSSGNTGELFFGEGSRLTVL.

This clone was seen only once. The genes are TRBV5-1 and TRBJ2-1, with D maybe TRBD2 (6 bases). The CDR3 extends over 11 amino acids. V was trimmed by 6 bases and J by 10 bases, leaving 11 bases between them. From germline, CDR1 is SGHRS and CDR2 YFSETQ. CDR3 region: CASNNGGEQFF. The CDR3 coding sequence is TGCGCCAGCAATAACGGGGGAGAGCAGTTCTTC.

About this clone: At one end the junction does not follow the germline gene, possibly because of a read error. This chain joins TRBV7-9 and TRBJ1-5; D perhaps matches TRBD1 (6 bases). The CDR3 runs 12 residues. The V gene's germline CDR1 is SEHNR and CDR2 FQNEAQ (reference sequence). The CDR3: CSSGQYNQPQHF. CDR3 in DNA: TGTTCCAGCGGACAGTACAATCAGCCCCAGCATTTT.

The chain couples TRBV2 to TRBJ1-2; D remains ambiguous. V was cut by 6 bases and J by 4 bases, with 21 bases left in between. Per the germline V gene, CDR1 is SNHLY and CDR2 is FYNNEI. The CDR3 extends over 16 amino acids. CDR3 nucleotide sequence: TGTGCCAGCAGCCGCGCGGGGAGTATATCCTTCTATGGCTACACCTTC. Residues: CASSRAGSISFYGYTF.

The rearrangement joins TRBV19 to TRBJ2-1; 8 nucleotides agree with TRBD2. The CDR3 extends over 15 amino acids. Germline-derived CDR1 and CDR2 are LNHDA and SQIVND (reference sequence). J was trimmed by 4 bases and V by 3 bases; bases with no gene match: 5. Here the CDR3 reads CASSISGRAYNEQFF. For the CDR3, the DNA is TGTGCCAGTAGTATCAGCGGGAGAGCATACAATGAGCAGTTCTTC.

The genes are TRBV10-2 and TRBJ1-2, with 7 positions matching TRBD1. Germline V gene lookup returns CDR1 WSHSY and CDR2 SAAADI. V lost 1 base to trimming and J lost 3 bases; unmatched junction nucleotides: 5. The CDR3 has 15 residues. CDR3 in DNA: TGCGCCAGCAGTGAGTTTAGGGGGCGGCACTATGGCTACACCTTC. This encodes CASSEFRGRHYGYTF.

The J gene is TRBJ2-6, the V gene TRBV2; D call uncertain. The CDR3 has 18 amino acids. The germline V gene encodes CDR1 SNHLY and CDR2 FYNNEI. Trimming cost V 3 bases and J 0 bases, with 15 bases left between them. DNA for the CDR3: TGTGCCAGCAGTGAGTTACAGTCAGCCGTCTCTGGGGCCAACGTCCTGACTTTC. It codes for CASSELQSAVSGANVLTF.

This clone was counted a few times. The chain carries TRBV2 and TRBJ1-5; 7 nucleotides align to TRBD1. The CDR3 extends over 13 amino acids. V gave up 6 bases and J gave up 4 bases; unmatched junction bases: 3. Germline values: CDR1 SNHLY, CDR2 FYNNEI. CDR3 coding DNA: TGTGCCAGCAGAAAGGGGGCGAATCAGCCCCAGCATTTT. Translating it yields CASRKGANQPQHF. The entire variable domain, with the rest obtained from reference TRBV2 and TRBJ1-5, is as follows: EPEVTQTPSHQVTQMGQEVILRCVPISNHLYFYWYRQILGQKVEFLVSFYNNEISEKSEIFDDQFSVERPDGSNFTLKIRSTKLEDSAMYFCASRKGANQPQHFGDGTRLSIL.

This clone was picked up one time. The V call is TRBV5-1, the J call TRBJ1-5; D unresolved. From germline, CDR1 is SGHRS and CDR2 YFSETQ. The CDR3 extends over 14 amino acids. Trimming pared 0 bases from V and 7 bases from J, leaving 11 bases between. The CDR3 is CASSLGTGGQPQHF. CDR3 DNA sequence: TGCGCCAGCAGCTTGGGCACCGGAGGGCAGCCCCAGCATTTT. The entire variable domain, with the rest obtained from reference TRBV5-1 and TRBJ1-5, is as follows: KAGVTQTPRYLIKTRGQQVTLSCSPISGHRSVSWYQQTPGQGLQFLFEYFSETQRNKGNFPGRFSGRQFSNSRSEMNVSTLELGDSALYLCASSLGTGGQPQHFGDGTRLSIL.

The chain recombines TRBV6-1 with TRBJ1-2, with TRBD1 identical over 9 bases. The CDR3 has 15 amino acids. Germline loops: CDR1 MNHNS, CDR2 SASEGT. With 4 bases clipped from V and 2 bases from J, the junction kept 5 bases outside the gene matches. The CDR3, as DNA: TGTGCCAGCAGTGCCTCCGGGACAGGGAACTATGGCTACACCTTC. The encoded protein is CASSASGTGNYGYTF.

This clone was seen a single time. The same CDR3 is also encoded by other DNA sequences in this sample. J is TRBJ2-1 and V is TRBV9, with 8 bases identical to TRBD2. The CDR3 length is 15 residues. The V segment lost 0 bases and the J segment 2 bases; nucleotides outside the gene matches: 1. Germline V CDR1 and CDR2: SGDLS, YYNGEE. CDR3 region: CASSVAGGPYNEQFF. In DNA, the CDR3 is TGTGCCAGCAGCGTAGCGGGGGGGCCCTACAATGAGCAGTTCTTC.

The chain uses TRBV4-2 and TRBJ2-7; 10 positions match TRBD2. Germline loops: CDR1 LGHNA, CDR2 YNFKEQ. CDR3 size: 16 residues. Germline trimming cut 0 bases from V and 4 bases from J; bases unmatched to any gene: 6. The CDR3 bases are TGTGCCAGCAGCCAAGAGATTTGGACTAGCGGTTACGAGCAGTACTTC. Translated: CASSQEIWTSGYEQYF.

The chain links TRBV4-1 to TRBJ2-1, with TRBD2 matching 10 bases. The CDR3 has 16 amino acids. Per germline, CDR1 MGHRA and CDR2 YSYEKL. Germline trimming cut 4 bases from V and 6 bases from J; bases unmatched to any gene: 9. CDR3 DNA: TGCGCCAGCAGCCGAGAACTAGCGGGGCCCCTCAATGAGCAGTTCTTC. Translating it yields CASSRELAGPLNEQFF.

This clone was counted between two and nine times. The chain combines TRBV6-1 with TRBJ1-1; TRBD1 aligns across 8 bases. The J segment lost 4 bases and the V segment lost 4 bases, leaving 5 bases of the junction unmatched. Per germline, CDR1 MNHNS and CDR2 SASEGT. The CDR3 sequence is 14 residues long. In nucleotides, the CDR3 is TGTGCCAGCAGTGGGACAGGGATCGGCACTGAAGCTTTCTTT. As protein: CASSGTGIGTEAFF.